The 7 T cell receptor beta chains presented below share a single source sample, sequenced in a study of technical replicates of blood from a handful of donors. Profiled with immunoSEQ multiplex PCR; TCRdb holds only in-frame clones, not every one. This sample has about 79,000 clones, with around 94% found just once. Sequenced sample: T cells isolated from PBMCs. These receptors came from a human donor in good health.

This chain links TRBV18 with TRBJ1-2; 11 nucleotides match TRBD1. With V trimmed by 6 bases and J by 4 bases, 4 bases remained unmatched. CDR1 is KGHSH and CDR2 is LQKENI in the germline V gene. CDR3 length equals 14 residues. Here the CDR3 DNA reads TGTGCCAGCTCTCCCGGGACAGGGGGCTATGGCTACACCTTC. Translating it yields CASSPGTGGYGYTF.

This sequence joins TRBV11-2 and TRBJ2-1; TRBD1 might be the D (5 bases). V dropped 0 bases and J dropped 15 bases, with 12 bases sitting between them. The CDR3 extends over 12 amino acids. Germline CDR1 and CDR2: SGHAT and FQNNGV. The CDR3 DNA is TGTGCCAGCAGCTTAGATCGAGGCAGGGCGTTCTTC. Translating it yields CASSLDRGRAFF.

This chain links TRBV14 with TRBJ2-7, with D tentatively TRBD1 (5 bases). CDR3 length: 14 residues. The germline V gene encodes CDR1 SGHDN and CDR2 FVKESK. Trimming shortened V by 4 bases and J by 4 bases, and 14 bases separated the two germline ends. CDR3 bases: TGTGCCAGCAGCCTCCCGGACAACCTGTACGAGCAGTACTTC. Residues: CASSLPDNLYEQYF. The full variable domain, completed using reference TRBV14 and TRBJ2-7, is EAGVTQFPSHSVIEKGQTVTLRCDPISGHDNLYWYRRVMGKEIKFLLHFVKESKQDESGMPNNRFLAERTGGTYSTLKVQPAELEDSGVYFCASSLPDNLYEQYFGPGTRLTVT.

The chain uses TRBV9 and TRBJ2-3, with 7 bases fitting TRBD2. Germline CDR1 is SGDLS and CDR2 is YYNGEE. Trimming cost V 2 bases and J 5 bases; bases outside gene matches: 5. This CDR3 spans 14 amino acids. The DNA for the CDR3 is TGTGCCAGCAGCGTTGACAGCGGGAAAGATACGCAGTATTTT. As protein: CASSVDSGKDTQYF.

This clone was counted once. This rearrangement joins TRBV29-1 to TRBJ2-2; 10 bases align to TRBD2. Germline V CDR1 and CDR2: SQVTM, ANQGSEA. With 6 bases clipped from V and 6 bases from J, the junction kept 7 bases outside the gene matches. The CDR3 length is 14 residues. The CDR3, as DNA: TGCAGCGTGTCCGGGACTAGCGTGGCCGGGGAGCTGTTTTTT. Its protein product is CSVSGTSVAGELFF.

The rearrangement uses TRBV9 and TRBJ2-1, with 7 bases identical to TRBD1. The germline V gene encodes CDR1 SGDLS and CDR2 YYNGEE. The length of the CDR3 is 15 residues. After removal of 3 bases from V and 2 bases from J, the junction contained 5 bases not matched to a gene. The CDR3 sequence is CASSAEGAPYNEQFF. In DNA form, the CDR3 reads TGTGCCAGCAGCGCCGAGGGGGCCCCCTACAATGAGCAGTTCTTC. The full variable domain, in which reference TRBV9 and TRBJ2-1 provide the parts outside the CDR3, is DSGVTQTPKHLITATGQRVTLRCSPRSGDLSVYWYQQSLDQGLQFLIQYYNGEERAKGNILERFSAQQFPDLHSELNLSSLELGDSALYFCASSAEGAPYNEQFFGPGTRLTVL.

The V call is TRBV7-9, the J call TRBJ1-4; D might be TRBD1 (6 bases). V lost 11 bases and J 4 bases, leaving 14 bases between the germline ends. The CDR3 runs to 13 residues. CDR1 is SEHNR and CDR2 is FQNEAQ in the germline V gene (reference sequence). The CDR3 region is CAGTRQDNEKLFF. CDR3 DNA sequence: TGTGCCGGAACCAGACAGGATAATGAAAAACTGTTTTTT.